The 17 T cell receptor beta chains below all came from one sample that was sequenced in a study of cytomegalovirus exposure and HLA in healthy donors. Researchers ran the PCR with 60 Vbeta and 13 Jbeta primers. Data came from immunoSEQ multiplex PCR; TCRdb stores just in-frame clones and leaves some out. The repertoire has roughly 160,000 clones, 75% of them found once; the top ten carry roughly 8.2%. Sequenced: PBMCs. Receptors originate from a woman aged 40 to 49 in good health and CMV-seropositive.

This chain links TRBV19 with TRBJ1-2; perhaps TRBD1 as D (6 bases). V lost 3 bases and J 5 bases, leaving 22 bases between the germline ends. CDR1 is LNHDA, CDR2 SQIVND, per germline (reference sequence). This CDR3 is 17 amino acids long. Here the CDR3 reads CASSIGMGHVLGYGYTF. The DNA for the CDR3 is TGTGCCAGTAGTATTGGTATGGGACACGTTCTTGGGTATGGCTACACCTTC.

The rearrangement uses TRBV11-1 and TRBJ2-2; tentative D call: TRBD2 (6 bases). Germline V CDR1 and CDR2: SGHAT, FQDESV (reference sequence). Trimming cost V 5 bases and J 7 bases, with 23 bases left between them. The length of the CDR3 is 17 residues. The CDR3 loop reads CASSPSPGDLMVGELFF. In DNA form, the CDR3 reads TGTGCCAGCAGCCCTTCGCCGGGAGACCTAATGGTCGGGGAGCTGTTTTTT.

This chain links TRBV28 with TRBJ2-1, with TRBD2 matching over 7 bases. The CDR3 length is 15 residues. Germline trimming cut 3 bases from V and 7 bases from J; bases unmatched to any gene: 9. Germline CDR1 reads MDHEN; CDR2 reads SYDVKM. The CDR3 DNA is TGTGCCAGCAGTTTCCGGGACTACTTAACGAATGAGCAGTTCTTC. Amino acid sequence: CASSFRDYLTNEQFF.

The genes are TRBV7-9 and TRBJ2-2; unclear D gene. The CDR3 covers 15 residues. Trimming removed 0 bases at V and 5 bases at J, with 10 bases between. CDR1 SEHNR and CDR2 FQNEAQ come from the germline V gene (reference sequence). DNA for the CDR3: TGTGCCAGCAGCTTAGCGCAATTAGCTACCGGGGAGCTGTTTTTT. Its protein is CASSLAQLATGELFF.

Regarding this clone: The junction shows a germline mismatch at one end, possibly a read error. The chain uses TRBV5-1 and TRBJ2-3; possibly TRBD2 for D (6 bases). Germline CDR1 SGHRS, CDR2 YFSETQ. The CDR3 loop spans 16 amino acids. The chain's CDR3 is CASRLEGRGWEDTQYF. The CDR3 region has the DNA TGCGCCAGCAGGTTGGAGGGCCGAGGGTGGGAAGATACGCAGTATTTT.

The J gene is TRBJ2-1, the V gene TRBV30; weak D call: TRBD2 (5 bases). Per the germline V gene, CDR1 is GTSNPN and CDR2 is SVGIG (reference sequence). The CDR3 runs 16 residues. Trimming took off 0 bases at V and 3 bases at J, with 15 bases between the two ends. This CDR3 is CAWSVMGASSYNEQFF. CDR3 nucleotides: TGTGCCTGGAGTGTAATGGGAGCTAGTAGCTACAATGAGCAGTTCTTC.

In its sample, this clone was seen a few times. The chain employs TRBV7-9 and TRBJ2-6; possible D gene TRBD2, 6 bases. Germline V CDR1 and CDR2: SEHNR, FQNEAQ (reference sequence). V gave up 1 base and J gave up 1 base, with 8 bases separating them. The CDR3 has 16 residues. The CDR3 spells CASSLGGGSGANVLTF. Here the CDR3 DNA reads TGTGCCAGCAGCTTAGGTGGGGGGTCTGGGGCCAACGTCCTGACTTTC.

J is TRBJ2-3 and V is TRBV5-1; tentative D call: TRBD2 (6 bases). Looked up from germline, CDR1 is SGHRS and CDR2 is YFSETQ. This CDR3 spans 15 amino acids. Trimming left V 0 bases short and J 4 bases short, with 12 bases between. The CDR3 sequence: CASSLDGTLSDTQYF. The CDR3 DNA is TGCGCCAGCAGCTTGGATGGGACTCTGTCAGATACGCAGTATTTT.

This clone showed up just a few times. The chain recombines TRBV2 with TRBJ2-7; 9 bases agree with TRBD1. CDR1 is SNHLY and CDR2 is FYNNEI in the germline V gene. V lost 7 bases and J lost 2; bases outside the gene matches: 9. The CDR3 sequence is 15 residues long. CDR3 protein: CASIPGQGTPYEQYF. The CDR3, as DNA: TGTGCCAGCATCCCCGGACAGGGGACGCCCTACGAGCAGTACTTC.

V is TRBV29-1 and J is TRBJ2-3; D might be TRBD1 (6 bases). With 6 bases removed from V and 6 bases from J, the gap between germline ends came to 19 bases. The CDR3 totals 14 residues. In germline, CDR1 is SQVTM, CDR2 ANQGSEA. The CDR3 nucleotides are TGCAGCGTCTATGGGTCTGGGACACTGGATACGCAGTATTTT. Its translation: CSVYGSGTLDTQYF.

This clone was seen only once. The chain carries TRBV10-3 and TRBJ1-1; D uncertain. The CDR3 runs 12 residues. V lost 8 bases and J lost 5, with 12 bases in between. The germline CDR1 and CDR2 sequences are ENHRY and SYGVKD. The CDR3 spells CAIGELRTEAFF. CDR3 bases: TGTGCCATCGGAGAATTGAGGACTGAAGCTTTCTTT.

The CDR3 region is CASSVGGGVGSYNEQFF. In DNA form, the CDR3 reads TGTGCCAGCAGCGTAGGAGGAGGTGTAGGGTCCTACAATGAGCAGTTCTTC. The V call is TRBV9, the J call TRBJ2-1; maybe TRBD2 (5 bases). Germline lookup yields CDR1 SGDLS and CDR2 YYNGEE. The CDR3 runs to 17 residues. Trimming cost V 0 bases and J 1 base, with 14 bases left between them.

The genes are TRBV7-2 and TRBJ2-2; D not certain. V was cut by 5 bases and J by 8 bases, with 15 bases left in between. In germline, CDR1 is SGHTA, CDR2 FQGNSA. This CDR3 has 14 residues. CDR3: CASSPGRLLGELFF. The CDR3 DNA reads TGTGCCAGCAGCCCAGGTCGTTTGTTAGGGGAGCTGTTTTTT.

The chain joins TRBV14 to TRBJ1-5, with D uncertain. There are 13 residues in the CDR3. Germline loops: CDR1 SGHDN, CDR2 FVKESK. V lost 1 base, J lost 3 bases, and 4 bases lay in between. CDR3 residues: CASSQALNQPQHF. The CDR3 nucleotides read TGTGCCAGCAGCCAAGCCCTCAATCAGCCCCAGCATTTT.

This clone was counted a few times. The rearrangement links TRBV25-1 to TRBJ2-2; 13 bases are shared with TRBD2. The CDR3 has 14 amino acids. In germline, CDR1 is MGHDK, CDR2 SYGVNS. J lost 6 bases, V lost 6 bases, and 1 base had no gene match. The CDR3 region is CASSGLAGAGELFF. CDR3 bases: TGTGCCAGCAGCGGACTAGCGGGAGCCGGGGAGCTGTTTTTT.

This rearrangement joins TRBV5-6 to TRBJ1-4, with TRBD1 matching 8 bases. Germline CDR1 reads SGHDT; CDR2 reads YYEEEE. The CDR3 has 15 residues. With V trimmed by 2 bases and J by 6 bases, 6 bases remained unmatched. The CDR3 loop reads CASSLVDRADEKLFF. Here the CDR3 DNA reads TGTGCCAGCAGCTTAGTGGACAGGGCGGATGAAAAACTGTTTTTT.

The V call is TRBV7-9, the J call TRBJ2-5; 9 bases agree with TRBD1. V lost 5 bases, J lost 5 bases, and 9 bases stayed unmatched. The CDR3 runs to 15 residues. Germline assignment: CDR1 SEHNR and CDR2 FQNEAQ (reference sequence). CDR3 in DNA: TGTGCCAGCAGCCCCCGGACAGGGGTAGGGGAGACCCAGTACTTC. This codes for CASSPRTGVGETQYF. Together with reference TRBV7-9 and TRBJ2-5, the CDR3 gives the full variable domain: DTGVSQNPRHKITKRGQNVTFRCDPISEHNRLYWYRQTLGQGPEFLTYFQNEAQLEKSRLLSDRFSAERPKGSFSTLEIQRTEQGDSAMYLCASSPRTGVGETQYFGPGTRLLVL.